This T cell receptor (beta chain) originates from a study of shared clonotypes between healthy human individuals. Regarding the study as a whole: The genetic and exposure-history diversity represented was limited by few donors. Non-shared clonotypes had lower generation probabilities than clonotypes shared by all four sorted-subset donors. Measured sharing among donors was expected to vary with sequencing depth.

Details on this clone: Antigen unknown.

The repertoire was sequenced with immunoSEQ multiplex PCR; TCRdb's copy has only in-frame clones and lacks some. The profile shows 1 million to 1.2 million clones, approximately 80% of them singletons. V trimming: 6 bases; J trimming: 2 bases; junction bases outside the gene matches: 5. This CDR3 has 14 residues. The germline gives CDR1 MNHNS, CDR2 SASEGT. Material for sequencing was memory CD4+ T cells from PBMCs. Subset indicated: CD45RA-negative fraction. J is TRBJ2-7 and V is TRBV6-1; 9 positions match TRBD2. The clonotype comes from a man aged 18-30 years in good health. Some clones in this sample may be carry-over from other donors' samples. The CDR3, as DNA: TGTGCCAGCAGCCCCCTAGCGGGGCCCTACGAGCAGTACTTC. Its translation: CASSPLAGPYEQYF.